The 28 T cell receptor beta chains reported below all come from one sample, sequenced in a study of response to subunit inactivated influenza vaccine. TCRdb re-called the RT-PCR reads through MiXCR, storing one row per CDR3 protein. The sample shows 700,000 to 800,000 distinct CDR3 sequences, about 18% of them seen only once. Material: PBMCs from blood, obtained roughly 5 days after vaccination. All receptors come from a man aged 50 to 59 who received an inactivated influenza vaccine.

This clonotype was seen a few times. The chain uses TRBV20-1 and TRBJ2-3, with 9 bases identical to TRBD2. The CDR3 contains 15 residues. Germline values: CDR1 DFQATT, CDR2 SNEGSKA (reference sequence). Unmatched junction bases numbered 9, after V lost 1 base and J lost 7 bases. CDR3 sequence: CSARAISGGVYTQYF. The DNA of the CDR3 is TGCAGTGCTAGAGCAATTAGCGGGGGAGTTTATACGCAGTATTTT.

The chain combines TRBV2 with TRBJ2-3; no reliable D call. The V gene lost 4 bases and the J gene lost 6 bases, with 2 bases spanning the gap. CDR1 SNHLY and CDR2 FYNNEI come from the germline V gene. This CDR3 region has 10 residues. Written as DNA, the CDR3 is TGTGCCAGCAGTGTTGATACGCAGTATTTT. Translated, it gives CASSVDTQYF.

The rearrangement joins TRBV5-5 to TRBJ2-1; D perhaps matches TRBD1 (7 bases). The length of the CDR3 is 14 residues. Between the trimmed V and J ends, which lost 4 bases and 6 bases, there was a span of 14 bases. Looked up from germline, CDR1 is SGHKS and CDR2 is YYEKEE (reference sequence). The CDR3 coding sequence is TGTGCCAGCAGCCATCAGGGGGGCCCCAATGAGCAGTTCTTC. Encoded protein: CASSHQGGPNEQFF.

The chain is built from TRBV4-3 and TRBJ2-3; unclear D gene. This CDR3 spans 13 amino acids. With 2 bases removed from V and 3 bases from J, the gap between germline ends came to 6 bases. The V gene's germline CDR1 is LGHNA and CDR2 YSLEER. The CDR3 loop is CASSQPHTDTQYF. Here the CDR3 DNA reads TGCGCCAGCAGCCAACCCCATACAGATACGCAGTATTTT.

The chain is built from TRBV28 and TRBJ1-1; D call uncertain. CDR3 length: 14 residues. Trimming left V 10 bases short and J 1 base short, with 16 bases between. Germline V lookup: CDR1 MDHEN, CDR2 SYDVKM. The CDR3, as DNA: TGTGCCACCAAGACGGGATCTAGGAACACTGAAGCTTTCTTT. It yields the protein CATKTGSRNTEAFF. The whole variable domain, remainder taken from reference TRBV28 and TRBJ1-1, is DVKVTQSSRYLVKRTGEKVFLECVQDMDHENMFWYRQDPGLGLRLIYFSYDVKMKEKGDIPEGYSVSREKKERFSLILESASTNQTSMYLCATKTGSRNTEAFFGQGTRLTVV.

This chain links TRBV7-2 with TRBJ1-2; D is unresolved. V lost 0 bases and J lost 7, with 6 bases in between. This CDR3 is 12 amino acids long. Germline CDR1 and CDR2: SGHTA and FQGNSA. The CDR3: CASSLALGGYTF. CDR3 sequence (DNA): TGTGCCAGCAGCTTAGCATTAGGTGGCTACACCTTC.

Here the CDR3 reads CASSYAASGDLAKNIQYF. CDR3 sequence (DNA): TGTGCCAGCAGTTACGCGGCTAGCGGGGACCTAGCCAAAAACATTCAGTACTTC. The rearrangement uses TRBV6-2 or TRBV6-3 and TRBJ2-4; 9 nucleotides match TRBD2. Losses at the gene ends were 2 bases for V and 0 bases for J; bases not matched to a gene: 8. CDR1 MNHEY and CDR2 SVGEGT come from the germline V gene. The CDR3 runs to 18 residues.

This rearrangement joins TRBV9 to TRBJ2-1; D might be TRBD2 (6 bases). Germline CDR1 SGDLS, CDR2 YYNGEE. The CDR3 runs 16 residues. Trimming left V 1 base short and J 0 bases short, with 11 bases between. CDR3 bases: TGTGCCAGCAGCGTAACCGGGACTCTCTCCTACAATGAGCAGTTCTTC. Protein: CASSVTGTLSYNEQFF.

The CDR3 region has the DNA TGCAGTGCTAGGTCAACACGGGGTTCTAATTCACCCCTCCACTTT. This encodes CSARSTRGSNSPLHF. This chain connects TRBV20-1 to TRBJ1-6, with D unresolved. V was trimmed by 3 bases and J by 6 bases, leaving 15 bases between them. In germline, CDR1 is DFQATT, CDR2 SNEGSKA (reference sequence). The CDR3 covers 15 residues.

This clonotype was counted many times. The V call is TRBV29-1, the J call TRBJ2-6; D remains ambiguous. Germline lookup yields CDR1 SQVTM and CDR2 ANQGSEA. V was shortened by 4 bases and J by 0 bases, with 13 bases between the two germline ends. The length of the CDR3 is 16 residues. The CDR3 sequence is CSVVRTASSGANVLTF. CDR3 coding DNA: TGCAGCGTTGTTAGGACGGCTAGCTCTGGGGCCAACGTCCTGACTTTC.

This clonotype was seen more than once but under ten times. The chain couples TRBV9 to TRBJ2-1; 13 bases match TRBD2. Germline V gene sequence: CDR1 SGDLS, CDR2 YYNGEE. The trim removed 4 bases at V and 0 bases at J, leaving 4 bases unmatched. There are 17 residues in the CDR3. CDR3 region: CASSPWTSGSSYNEQFF. CDR3 in DNA: TGTGCCAGCAGCCCCTGGACTAGCGGGAGCTCCTACAATGAGCAGTTCTTC.

This clonotype was counted many times. The chain carries TRBV12-3 or TRBV12-4 and TRBJ2-7, with TRBD1 matching over 8 bases. V trimming: 6 bases; J trimming: 2 bases; junction bases outside the gene matches: 3. The CDR3 consists of 13 residues. CDR3 sequence (DNA): TGTGCCAGCAGGACACAGGGGGCCTACGAGCAGTACTTC. It translates to CASRTQGAYEQYF.

Many counts were recorded for this clonotype. The rearrangement links TRBV20-1 to TRBJ2-3, with no clear D. Trimming cost V 3 bases and J 2 bases, with 6 bases left between them. This CDR3 comprises 12 residues. Germline-derived CDR1 and CDR2 are DFQATT and SNEGSKA (reference sequence). The chain's CDR3 is CSASLLTDTQYF. In nucleotides, the CDR3 is TGCAGTGCTAGTCTCCTCACAGATACGCAGTATTTT.

This clonotype was recorded a few times. The chain recombines TRBV20-1 with TRBJ2-7; 9 bases agree with TRBD1. With V trimmed by 0 bases and J by 3 bases, 3 bases remained unmatched. There are 14 residues in the CDR3. Germline values: CDR1 DFQATT, CDR2 SNEGSKA (reference sequence). The CDR3 sequence is CSARDGTGFYEQYF. In nucleotides, the CDR3 is TGCAGTGCTAGAGACGGGACAGGGTTCTACGAGCAGTACTTC.

In its sample, this clonotype was seen a few times. The rearrangement links TRBV6-1 to TRBJ1-2; maybe TRBD1 (5 bases). The CDR3 consists of 14 residues. Germline values: CDR1 MNHNS, CDR2 SASEGT. V lost 5 bases, J lost 7 bases, and 17 bases lay in between. CDR3 residues: CASSLTPSRGGYTF. CDR3 nucleotides: TGTGCCAGCAGTCTGACACCTTCGAGGGGTGGCTACACCTTC.

This clonotype was seen a handful of times. This chain uses TRBV28 with TRBJ2-1, with D tentatively TRBD2 (8 bases). This CDR3 is 18 amino acids long. Germline V lookup: CDR1 MDHEN, CDR2 SYDVKM. V shed 5 bases and J shed 4 bases, with 24 bases lying between them. Here the CDR3 DNA reads TGTGCCAGCAGTCCCCAGGGGGTTGGGAGCGGGAGTTACAATGAGCAGTTCTTC. The encoded protein is CASSPQGVGSGSYNEQFF.

There are many counts of this clonotype. The chain uses TRBV5-1 and TRBJ2-7, with D possibly being TRBD2 (5 bases). Trimming cost V 1 base and J 2 bases, with 22 bases left between them. Per the germline V gene, CDR1 is SGHRS and CDR2 is YFSETQ. This CDR3 is 18 amino acids long. The chain's CDR3 is CASSLSYSGYSQTYEQYF. The CDR3 nucleotides are TGCGCCAGCAGCTTGAGCTACAGCGGATATTCCCAGACCTACGAGCAGTACTTC.

The chain recombines TRBV7-2 with TRBJ2-7, with 9 bases identical to TRBD1. V was pared by 7 bases and J by 1 base, with 5 bases of the junction left unmatched. Germline lookup yields CDR1 SGHTA and CDR2 FQGNSA. The CDR3 runs 14 residues. The CDR3, as DNA: TGTGCCAGCACTAAGACAGGGGGATCCTACGAGCAGTACTTC. This codes for CASTKTGGSYEQYF. The full variable domain, its missing parts supplied by reference TRBV7-2 and TRBJ2-7, is GAGVSQSPSNKVTEKGKDVELRCDPISGHTALYWYRQSLGQGLEFLIYFQGNSAPDKSGLPSDRFSAERTGGSVSTLTIQRTQQEDSAVYLCASTKTGGSYEQYFGPGTRLTVT.

The chain employs TRBV29-1 and TRBJ2-7; 9 bases agree with TRBD1. V lost 3 bases to trimming and J lost 4 bases; unmatched junction nucleotides: 4. Germline-derived CDR1 and CDR2 are SQVTM and ANQGSEA. The CDR3 loop spans 13 amino acids. CDR3 protein: CSVDSGQGYEQYF. In nucleotides, the CDR3 is TGCAGCGTTGATTCGGGACAGGGTTACGAGCAGTACTTC.

The rearrangement joins TRBV7-9 to TRBJ1-5; maybe TRBD1 (5 bases). The CDR3 sequence is 17 residues long. Trimming took 4 bases from V and 4 from J, leaving 20 bases between them. The germline V gene has CDR1 SEHNR and CDR2 FQNEAQ (reference sequence). Written as DNA, the CDR3 is TGTGCCAGCAGCTCCGCTGTTGGGCAGGGAAATAATCAGCCCCAGCATTTT. It encodes CASSSAVGQGNNQPQHF.

The chain joins TRBV7-9 to TRBJ2-3; D is perhaps TRBD1 (6 bases). V gave up 7 bases and J gave up 4 bases, with 15 bases separating them. Germline V CDR1 and CDR2: SEHNR, FQNEAQ (reference sequence). The length of the CDR3 is 14 residues. Here the CDR3 DNA reads TGTGCCAGCACCCCAGGGGAGTGGGCAGATACGCAGTATTTT. This sequence encodes CASTPGEWADTQYF.

This clonotype has a handful of counts. The chain is built from TRBV5-1 and TRBJ2-6; 8 bases map to TRBD1. Losses at the gene ends were 2 bases for V and 0 bases for J; bases not matched to a gene: 13. The CDR3 has 20 amino acids. CDR1 SGHRS and CDR2 YFSETQ come from the germline V gene. The CDR3: CASSFVPIGQGHSGANVLTF. The DNA of the CDR3 is TGCGCCAGCAGCTTTGTTCCTATAGGACAGGGCCACTCTGGGGCCAACGTCCTGACTTTC.

On this clonotype itself: This may come from a read error, since a much larger clone is one base off. The J gene is TRBJ2-7, the V gene TRBV7-2; 8 bases are shared with TRBD2. The J call may be incorrect, as the DNA end agrees better with TRBJ2-1. The CDR3 extends over 13 amino acids. Germline V gene sequence: CDR1 SGHTA, CDR2 FQGNSA. CDR3 region: CASSRNSGNEQFF. The DNA of the CDR3 is TGTGCCAGCAGTCGCAATAGCGGGAACGAGCAGTTCTTC.

The chain joins TRBV5-1 to TRBJ2-7; TRBD2 agrees at 10 bases. Trimming at V came to 2 bases and at J to 7 bases, leaving 6 bases not matched to a gene. The germline V gene encodes CDR1 SGHRS and CDR2 YFSETQ. The CDR3 length is 14 residues. The CDR3 nucleotides are TGCGCCAGCAGCTTAACTAGCGGGGCCGGGGAGCAGTACTTC. Translation: CASSLTSGAGEQYF.

The sample holds a few counts of this clonotype. The chain carries TRBV9 and TRBJ2-5; possible D gene TRBD2, 5 bases. CDR1 and CDR2 from the germline V gene are SGDLS and YYNGEE. V lost 0 bases and J 9 bases, leaving 12 bases between the germline ends. The CDR3 has 13 amino acids. The CDR3: CASSVEASSAQYF. CDR3 coding DNA: TGTGCCAGCAGCGTAGAGGCTAGCTCGGCCCAGTACTTC.

This clonotype is a singleton in its sample. A read error may be the cause here, since a much bigger clone is one base away. The J gene is TRBJ2-5, the V gene TRBV12-3 or TRBV12-4; a weak D match, TRBD1 (5 bases). The CDR3 is 12 amino acids. Trimming removed 6 bases at V and 4 bases at J, with 9 bases between. CDR3 bases: TGTGCCAGCAGGAACAGGATAGAGACCCAGTACTTC. Protein product: CASRNRIETQYF.

The genes are TRBV7-9 and TRBJ2-3; 9 bases match TRBD1. The CDR3 is made up of 13 amino acids. Germline assignment: CDR1 SEHNR and CDR2 FQNEAQ (reference sequence). Trimming cost V 2 bases and J 10 bases; bases outside gene matches: 4. Here the CDR3 reads CASSLPGQGSQYF. CDR3 bases: TGTGCCAGCAGCTTACCCGGACAGGGGTCGCAGTATTTT.

The genes are TRBV6-2 or TRBV6-3 and TRBJ2-7; either TRBD1 or TRBD2 may supply D (5 bases each). V gave up 7 bases and J gave up 2 bases, with 18 bases separating them. The CDR3 is 15 amino acids. Per the germline V gene, CDR1 is MNHEY and CDR2 is SVGEGT. For the CDR3, the DNA is TGTGCCAGCACCAAAAGAGGGACGACACCCTACGAGCAGTACTTC. Its protein product is CASTKRGTTPYEQYF.